This is a list of T cell receptor beta chains from one sample in a study of blood T cell repertoires in COVID-19. Profiling relied on immunoSEQ multiplex PCR, and the TCRdb table lists in-frame clones only, not all of them. The sample carries 650,000 to 800,000 clones, about nine tenths recorded once. The specimen sequenced was peripheral blood. These receptor sequences come from a woman aged 18-29 years with acute or convalescent COVID-19. The CDR3 runs from the conserved cysteine through the conserved F or W. D genes are given only for firm matches. For some rows the clone size is stated as once, few or many, or as a class when expanded; others skip it.

J: TRBJ2-5
D: -
size: -
V: TRBV15
CDR3: CATSRDRAETQYF
DNA: TGTGCCACCAGCAGAGATCGAGCGGAGACCCAGTACTTC

J: TRBJ2-7
D: -
size: -
V: TRBV5-6
CDR3: CASSLYGTYEQYF
DNA: TGTGCCAGCAGCTTGTACGGGACCTACGAGCAGTACTTC

J: TRBJ1-5
D: -
size: -
V: TRBV5-6
CDR3: CASSLFDRDNQPQHF
DNA: TGTGCCAGCAGCTTATTCGACAGAGACAATCAGCCCCAGCATTTT

J: TRBJ2-5
D: -
size: -
V: TRBV4-1
CDR3: CASSQAATRTQETQYF
DNA: TGCGCCAGCAGCCAAGCCGCGACTAGAACCCAAGAGACCCAGTACTTC

J: TRBJ1-1
D: -
size: -
V: TRBV25-1
CDR3: CASSALLTEAFF
DNA: TGTGCCAGCAGTGCTTTGTTGACTGAAGCTTTCTTT

J: TRBJ2-2
D: TRBD1
size: -
V: TRBV7-9
CDR3: CASSPQQGVVGELFF
DNA: TGTGCCAGCAGCCCCCAGCAGGGGGTGGTCGGGGAGCTGTTTTTT

J: TRBJ2-1
D: TRBD1
size: -
V: TRBV9
CDR3: CASSVRQGPYNEQFF
DNA: TGTGCCAGCAGCGTGAGACAGGGCCCCTACAATGAGCAGTTCTTC

J: TRBJ1-5
D: -
size: -
V: TRBV28
CDR3: CASSLRSTNQPQHF
DNA: TGTGCCAGCAGTCTTAGAAGTACCAATCAGCCCCAGCATTTT

J: TRBJ1-1
D: TRBD1
size: -
V: TRBV15
CDR3: CATSLDRVTEAFF
DNA: TGTGCCACCAGTTTAGACAGGGTTACTGAAGCTTTCTTT

J: TRBJ1-2
D: -
size: -
V: TRBV7-9
CDR3: CASSPDSYGYTF
DNA: TGTGCCAGCAGTCCGGACAGCTATGGCTACACCTTC

J: TRBJ1-1
D: -
size: -
V: TRBV18
CDR3: CASSPGGMNTEAFF
DNA: TGTGCCAGCTCACCGGGGGGGATGAACACTGAAGCTTTCTTT

J: TRBJ2-7
D: TRBD1
size: -
V: TRBV5-6
CDR3: CASSSPGQGRYEQYF
DNA: TGTGCCAGCAGCTCGCCGGGACAGGGACGGTACGAGCAGTACTTC

J: TRBJ2-7
D: TRBD2
size: once
V: TRBV7-2
CDR3: CASSRIAGVGEQYF
DNA: TGTGCCAGCAGCCGCATAGCGGGGGTGGGGGAGCAGTACTTC

J: TRBJ2-3
D: TRBD2
size: -
V: TRBV27
CDR3: CASSFVGLGQEDTQYF
DNA: TGTGCCAGCAGTTTTGTGGGACTAGGGCAGGAAGATACGCAGTATTTT

J: TRBJ1-1
D: -
size: -
V: TRBV15
CDR3: CATSREGNMNTEAFF
DNA: TGTGCCACCAGCAGGGAGGGTAATATGAACACTGAAGCTTTCTTT

J: TRBJ1-2
D: -
size: -
V: TRBV6-5
CDR3: CASSLGGNYGYTF
DNA: TGTGCCAGCAGTTTAGGAGGGAACTATGGCTACACCTTC

J: TRBJ1-2
D: TRBD1
size: -
V: TRBV7-3
CDR3: CASSPHDRGGRYTF
DNA: TGTGCCAGCAGCCCTCACGACAGGGGCGGCCGCTACACCTTC

J: TRBJ1-6
D: TRBD1
size: -
V: TRBV2
CDR3: CASKQTGGGTYNSPLHF
DNA: TGTGCCAGCAAACAGACAGGGGGCGGCACCTATAATTCACCCCTCCACTTT

J: TRBJ2-7
D: TRBD1
size: few
V: TRBV4-1
CDR3: CASSQLGGSSYEQYF
DNA: TGCGCCAGCAGCCAGCTAGGGGGCAGCTCCTACGAGCAGTACTTC

J: TRBJ1-2
D: -
size: -
V: TRBV9
CDR3: CASSPRPSNGYTF
DNA: TGTGCCAGCAGCCCTAGGCCGTCTAATGGCTACACCTTC

J: TRBJ1-6
D: TRBD1
size: few
V: TRBV6-5
CDR3: CASSYTGQANSPLHF
DNA: TGTGCCAGCAGTTACACGGGACAGGCCAATTCACCCCTCCACTTT

J: TRBJ2-2
D: -
size: -
V: TRBV5-1
CDR3: CASPDTGELFF
DNA: TGCGCCAGCCCCGACACCGGGGAGCTGTTTTTT

J: TRBJ2-1
D: -
size: -
V: TRBV29-1
CDR3: CSVPARGNEQFF
DNA: TGCAGCGTTCCGGCCCGGGGCAATGAGCAGTTCTTC

J: TRBJ1-6
D: TRBD1
size: -
V: TRBV15
CDR3: CATSRGQSNSPLHF
DNA: TGTGCCACCAGCAGGGGACAGAGTAATTCACCCCTCCACTTT

J: TRBJ1-6
D: -
size: once
V: TRBV9
CDR3: CASSLTQAFDSPLHF
DNA: TGTGCCAGCAGCCTTACTCAGGCTTTCGATTCACCCCTCCACTTT

J: TRBJ2-2
D: TRBD1
size: -
V: TRBV5-1
CDR3: CASSRGLDTGELFF
DNA: TGCGCCAGCAGCAGGGGGCTAGACACCGGGGAGCTGTTTTTT

J: TRBJ1-5
D: -
size: -
V: TRBV2
CDR3: CASSVMGGNQPQHF
DNA: TGTGCCAGCAGTGTTATGGGGGGAAATCAGCCCCAGCATTTT

J: TRBJ1-6
D: -
size: few
V: TRBV30
CDR3: CAWRSSYNSPLHF
DNA: TGTGCCTGGAGGAGCTCCTATAATTCACCCCTCCACTTT

J: TRBJ2-3
D: TRBD2
size: -
V: TRBV10-3
CDR3: CAISESRLAGGVDTQYF
DNA: TGTGCCATCAGTGAGTCGAGACTAGCGGGGGGAGTTGATACGCAGTATTTT

J: TRBJ1-3
D: -
size: -
V: TRBV19
CDR3: CASTPGHNSGNTIYF
DNA: TGTGCCAGTACCCCGGGACATAACTCTGGAAACACCATATATTTT

J: TRBJ2-7
D: TRBD1
size: -
V: TRBV6-5
CDR3: CASSFTGQGSYEQYF
DNA: TGTGCCAGCAGTTTTACGGGACAGGGGTCCTACGAGCAGTACTTC

J: TRBJ1-2
D: TRBD1
size: -
V: TRBV2
CDR3: CASKNRQGVNYGYTF
DNA: TGTGCCAGCAAAAATCGACAGGGGGTCAACTATGGCTACACCTTC

J: TRBJ1-1
D: -
size: once
V: TRBV19
CDR3: CASMDSPNTEAFF
DNA: TGTGCCAGTATGGACAGTCCGAACACTGAAGCTTTCTTT

J: TRBJ1-1
D: -
size: -
V: TRBV2
CDR3: CASSEALRGGPGTEAFF
DNA: TGTGCCAGCAGTGAAGCGCTTCGGGGGGGACCAGGCACTGAAGCTTTCTTT

J: TRBJ2-2
D: TRBD1
size: -
V: TRBV27
CDR3: CASARIRTGGRSTGELFF
DNA: TGTGCCAGCGCCAGAATACGCACAGGGGGAAGGAGCACCGGGGAGCTGTTTTTT

J: TRBJ1-2
D: -
size: -
V: TRBV14
CDR3: CASSKKGGWGGYTF
DNA: TGTGCCAGCAGCAAGAAAGGAGGGTGGGGCGGCTACACCTTC

J: TRBJ2-2
D: -
size: -
V: TRBV28
CDR3: CALRGTGELFF
DNA: TGTGCCTTGAGAGGGACCGGGGAGCTGTTTTTT

J: TRBJ2-1
D: TRBD2
size: -
V: TRBV6-2/TRBV6-3
CDR3: CASSFSAGEPYNEQFF
DNA: TGTGCCAGCAGCTTCTCTGCGGGGGAACCCTACAATGAGCAGTTCTTC

J: TRBJ2-7
D: -
size: -
V: TRBV15
CDR3: CATSARTGYEQYF
DNA: TGTGCCACCAGCGCCCGAACAGGGTACGAGCAGTACTTC

J: TRBJ1-2
D: -
size: -
V: TRBV4-3
CDR3: CASSQGTGYGYTF
DNA: TGCGCCAGCAGCCAAGGAACAGGGTATGGCTACACCTTC

J: TRBJ2-2
D: -
size: -
V: TRBV12-3/TRBV12-4
CDR3: CASSFQVAGELFF
DNA: TGTGCCAGCAGTTTCCAGGTCGCCGGGGAGCTGTTTTTT

J: TRBJ2-7
D: -
size: -
V: TRBV5-4
CDR3: CASSLGTTDYEQYF
DNA: TGTGCCAGCAGCTTGGGGACTACTGACTACGAGCAGTACTTC